This entry features one TCR beta chain sequence. Sequenced by immunoSEQ multiplex PCR; TCRdb stores in-frame clones only, minus some. There are about 130,000 clones in the sample; roughly 71% occur only once, and roughly a fifth lies in the top ten. These data originate in a study of blood T cell repertoires in COVID-19. The germline V gene encodes CDR1 KGHDR and CDR2 SFDVKD. The trim removed 4 bases at V and 2 bases at J, leaving 4 bases unmatched. CDR3 size: 14 residues. The clonotype originates from a man older than 75 with acute or convalescent COVID-19. The sample comprised peripheral blood. V is TRBV24-1 and J is TRBJ2-7, with TRBD1 matching over 7 bases. The CDR3 region is CATSEQGSTYEQYF. CDR3 DNA sequence: TGTGCCACCAGTGAACAGGGGTCTACCTACGAGCAGTACTTC.